These 10 T cell receptor beta chains were all obtained from the same sample, sequenced in a study of blood T cell repertoires in COVID-19. Using immunoSEQ multiplex PCR, the repertoire was profiled, and TCRdb retains in-frame clones only, with some absent. This sample has hundreds of thousands of clones, with around 89% found just once. The sample comprised peripheral blood. The receptor set was obtained from a woman younger than 45 with acute or convalescent COVID-19.

The chain joins TRBV5-5 to TRBJ2-5, with TRBD2 matching 10 bases. The CDR3 consists of 15 residues. Germline V CDR1 and CDR2: SGHKS, YYEKEE (reference sequence). The junction had 8 bases not matched to a gene; V was cut back by 4 bases and J by 5 bases. The CDR3 here is CASSTLAGGRETQYF. CDR3 bases: TGTGCCAGCAGCACCTTAGCGGGGGGCCGGGAGACCCAGTACTTC. The entire variable domain, with the rest obtained from reference TRBV5-5 and TRBJ2-5, is as follows: DAGVTQSPTHLIKTRGQQVTLRCSPISGHKSVSWYQQVLGQGPQFIFQYYEKEERGRGNFPDRFSARQFPNYSSELNVNALLLGDSALYLCASSTLAGGRETQYFGPGTRLLVL.

The chain is built from TRBV5-1 and TRBJ1-5, with D hard to call. The V gene lost 8 bases and the J gene lost 0 bases, with 9 bases spanning the gap. CDR1 is SGHRS, CDR2 YFSETQ, per germline. The CDR3 runs 13 residues. The DNA of the CDR3 is TGCGCCAGACTACCTTTTAGCAATCAGCCCCAGCATTTT. Translated: CARLPFSNQPQHF.

The chain joins TRBV5-1 to TRBJ1-3; perhaps TRBD1 as D (6 bases). The ends were cut back, 3 bases at V and 4 bases at J, with 17 bases in the middle. In germline, CDR1 is SGHRS, CDR2 YFSETQ. The CDR3 has 16 amino acids. The CDR3: CASSSVVGGDGNTIYF. DNA of the CDR3: TGCGCCAGCAGCTCCGTTGTAGGGGGGGACGGAAACACCATATATTTT.

The chain links TRBV2 to TRBJ2-3; the match to TRBD2 covers 10 bases. Germline V gives CDR1 SNHLY, CDR2 FYNNEI. The CDR3 has 13 residues. V trimming: 10 bases; J trimming: 6 bases; junction bases outside the gene matches: 7. Here the CDR3 reads CAILAGDGDTQYF. As DNA, the CDR3 is TGTGCCATCCTAGCGGGGGATGGGGATACGCAGTATTTT. Filled out from reference TRBV2 and TRBJ2-3, the complete variable domain reads EPEVTQTPSHQVTQMGQEVILRCVPISNHLYFYWYRQILGQKVEFLVSFYNNEISEKSEIFDDQFSVERPDGSNFTLKIRSTKLEDSAMYFCAILAGDGDTQYFGPGTRLTVL.

The J gene is TRBJ1-1, the V gene TRBV9; D is undetermined. Germline assignment: CDR1 SGDLS and CDR2 YYNGEE. V lost 1 base, J lost 4 bases, and 14 bases lay in between. This CDR3 has 15 amino acids. The CDR3 bases are TGTGCCAGCAGCGTACTAGGGTTAAGCGGCACTGAAGCTTTCTTT. It translates to CASSVLGLSGTEAFF.

The chain uses TRBV24-1 and TRBJ2-2; 10 bases align to TRBD1. CDR1 is KGHDR, CDR2 SFDVKD, per germline. V dropped 9 bases and J dropped 2; count of bases not matched to a gene: 2. The CDR3 consists of 14 residues. The CDR3, as DNA: TGTGCCACCGGGACAGGGGTTAACACCGGGGAGCTGTTTTTT. Amino acid sequence: CATGTGVNTGELFF.

This clone occurred once. J is TRBJ2-3 and V is TRBV10-2, with TRBD2 matching over 11 bases. Germline loops: CDR1 WSHSY, CDR2 SAAADI. This CDR3 is built from 13 residues. Trimming cost V 6 bases and J 10 bases; bases outside gene matches: 6. DNA of the CDR3: TGCGCCAGCAGCCCATCTAGCGGGGGGTCGCAGTATTTT. Translating gives CASSPSSGGSQYF.

The rearrangement uses TRBV7-3 and TRBJ2-7; perhaps TRBD1 as D (8 bases). There are 16 residues in the CDR3. V dropped 0 bases and J dropped 2 bases, with 14 bases sitting between them. Germline V gene data show CDR1 as SGHTA and CDR2 as FQGTGA. CDR3 sequence: CASSLTGGTGPYEQYF. The CDR3 region has the DNA TGTGCCAGCAGCTTAACCGGGGGGACAGGACCCTACGAGCAGTACTTC.

This chain uses TRBV5-1 with TRBJ1-2; D is unresolved. The CDR3 extends over 14 amino acids. Germline-derived CDR1 and CDR2 are SGHRS and YFSETQ. V was shortened by 4 bases and J by 3 bases, with 13 bases between the two germline ends. CDR3 nucleotide sequence: TGCGCCAGCAGCCCGGGTGGCGCTGACTATGGCTACACCTTC. Protein sequence: CASSPGGADYGYTF.

The chain employs TRBV5-1 and TRBJ2-2; 10 nucleotides agree with TRBD2. CDR1 and CDR2 (germline): SGHRS, YFSETQ. The V and J ends lost 2 bases and 2 bases, in that order; junction bases with no gene match: 6. The CDR3 runs 17 residues. CDR3 amino acids: CASSLSSGGPNTGELFF. In DNA, the CDR3 is TGCGCCAGCAGCTTATCTAGCGGGGGTCCAAACACCGGGGAGCTGTTTTTT.